This entry lists 22 T cell receptor beta chains sequenced from one sample in a study of blood T cell repertoires in COVID-19. Sequencing was performed with immunoSEQ multiplex PCR; in TCRdb, only in-frame clones are kept and a portion is missing. The table records approximately 110,000 clones, roughly 80% of them present only once. Material: peripheral blood. The source is a woman between 70 and 85 years old with acute or convalescent COVID-19.

The chain carries TRBV10-3 and TRBJ2-5; D is undetermined. The CDR3 consists of 12 residues. V gave up 2 bases and J gave up 4 bases, with 5 bases separating them. From germline, CDR1 is ENHRY and CDR2 SYGVKD. In nucleotides, the CDR3 is TGTGCCATCAGTGAGCTAGGAGAGACCCAGTACTTC. It specifies CAISELGETQYF.

This clone is a singleton in its sample. This rearrangement joins TRBV7-8 to TRBJ2-3, with a weak D call TRBD2 (5 bases). The V gene's germline CDR1 is SGHVS and CDR2 FQNEAQ. The CDR3 extends over 17 amino acids. The V end was cut by 3 bases, the J end by 4 bases, with 20 bases between. As DNA, the CDR3 is TGTGCCAGCAGCTTTACACCCTCTGGGCTAGCATCAGATACGCAGTATTTT. It translates to CASSFTPSGLASDTQYF.

The V and J genes are TRBV19 and TRBJ1-1, with D maybe TRBD1 (5 bases). Looked up from germline, CDR1 is LNHDA and CDR2 is SQIVND (reference sequence). Trimming pared 1 base from V and 1 base from J, leaving 10 bases between. This CDR3 is 15 amino acids long. CDR3 sequence: CASSIAGRANTEAFF. The DNA for the CDR3 is TGTGCCAGTAGTATAGCAGGGAGGGCGAACACTGAAGCTTTCTTT.

This clone was counted a few times. This chain connects TRBV12-3 or TRBV12-4 to TRBJ1-2; D is unresolved. The CDR3 runs to 12 residues. V dropped 7 bases and J dropped 8 bases, with 14 bases sitting between them. In DNA form, the CDR3 reads TGTGCCAGCAACCGCCCGGGGAACGGCTACACCTTC. Its protein is CASNRPGNGYTF.

This clone was recorded once. J is TRBJ1-5 and V is TRBV21-1; the D call TRBD1 from the table was never checked on the DNA. TRBV21-1 represents a pseudogene. The CDR3 runs 17 residues. The CDR3 DNA sequence: TGTGCCAGCAGCAAATTCGCCAGGTCAATTTGGGATCAGCCCCAGCATTTT. Its protein product is CASSKFARSIWDQPQHF.

In this sample, this clone turned up once. CDR3 in amino acids: CSASRVSNEQYF. CDR3 DNA sequence: TGCAGTGCTAGTAGAGTGAGTAACGAGCAGTACTTC. The gene calls are TRBV20-1 and TRBJ2-7, with D hard to call. Looked up from germline, CDR1 is DFQATT and CDR2 is SNEGSKA (reference sequence). CDR3 length: 12 residues. Trimming removed 3 bases at V and 5 bases at J, with 11 bases between.

This clone was seen repeatedly, ten times or more. The genes are TRBV4-3 and TRBJ1-4; D is undetermined. Germline V gene lookup returns CDR1 LGHNA and CDR2 YSLEER. The length of the CDR3 is 13 residues. V was cut by 3 bases and J by 5 bases, with 7 bases left in between. CDR3 sequence reads: CASSHLLNEKLFF. In DNA, the CDR3 is TGCGCCAGCAGCCACCTCCTCAATGAAAAACTGTTTTTT.

V and J are TRBV11-3 and TRBJ2-1, with D tentatively TRBD1 (5 bases). The CDR3 covers 13 residues. CDR1 is SGHNT and CDR2 is YENEEA in the germline V gene. V lost 3 bases, J lost 6 bases, and 9 bases lay in between. Here the CDR3 reads CASSFQGVNEQFF. The CDR3 nucleotides are TGTGCCAGCAGCTTTCAGGGCGTCAATGAGCAGTTCTTC.

This chain links TRBV9 with TRBJ2-1; a possible D gene is TRBD2 (7 bases). Trimming pared 2 bases from V and 0 bases from J, leaving 15 bases between. This CDR3 region has 17 residues. Germline V gene sequence: CDR1 SGDLS, CDR2 YYNGEE. The CDR3: CASSVYAGGASYNEQFF. CDR3 DNA sequence: TGTGCCAGCAGCGTCTATGCTGGGGGGGCCTCCTACAATGAGCAGTTCTTC.

V and J are TRBV6-5 and TRBJ2-3; unclear D gene. Per germline, CDR1 MNHEY and CDR2 SVGAGI. This CDR3 has 13 amino acids. Trimming left V 2 bases short and J 1 base short, with 4 bases between. DNA for the CDR3: TGTGCCAGCAGTTACCAGGGCACAGATACGCAGTATTTT. Its protein is CASSYQGTDTQYF.

This rearrangement joins TRBV5-5 to TRBJ1-5, with no clear D. CDR1 SGHKS and CDR2 YYEKEE come from the germline V gene (reference sequence). Between the trimmed V and J ends, which lost 4 bases and 7 bases, there was a span of 21 bases. The CDR3 is 16 amino acids. The CDR3 DNA reads as TGTGCCAGCAGCCCGTCCACCGTTTCGAATGGCCAGCCCCAGCATTTT. Amino acid sequence: CASSPSTVSNGQPQHF.

The V gene is TRBV2, the J gene TRBJ2-3; 7 bases line up with TRBD1. Germline trimming cut 2 bases from V and 5 bases from J; bases unmatched to any gene: 1. This CDR3 has 13 amino acids. Germline loops: CDR1 SNHLY, CDR2 FYNNEI. CDR3 nucleotide sequence: TGTGCCAGCAGTGAACAGGGGGAAGATACGCAGTATTTT. Protein sequence: CASSEQGEDTQYF.

The chain combines TRBV30 with TRBJ2-1; no clear D gene. CDR1 GTSNPN and CDR2 SVGIG come from the germline V gene (reference sequence). The CDR3 is made up of 10 amino acids. V was pared by 5 bases and J by 5 bases, with 4 bases between. CDR3: CAWGNNEQFF. The CDR3, as DNA: TGTGCCTGGGGTAACAATGAGCAGTTCTTC.

The V gene is TRBV3-1 (or the pseudogene TRBV3-2), the J gene TRBJ1-2; tentatively, D is TRBD1 (5 bases). Trimming left V 1 base short and J 5 bases short, with 11 bases between. This CDR3 has 14 amino acids. The germline V gene has CDR1 LGHDT and CDR2 YNNKEL (reference sequence). The CDR3 DNA is TGTGCCAGCAGCCAAGTCACAGGCGCATATGGCTACACCTTC. It encodes CASSQVTGAYGYTF.

V usage is TRBV14 and J usage is TRBJ1-6, with TRBD1 identical over 10 bases. V dropped 4 bases and J dropped 0; count of bases not matched to a gene: 15. Germline values: CDR1 SGHDN, CDR2 FVKESK. This CDR3 has 21 residues. The CDR3 DNA reads as TGTGCCAGCAGCCGTAAACCCGGGACAGGGGTTACCAGCTCCTATAATTCACCCCTCCACTTT. This sequence encodes CASSRKPGTGVTSSYNSPLHF. Variable domain in full (rest from reference TRBV14 and TRBJ1-6): EAGVTQFPSHSVIEKGQTVTLRCDPISGHDNLYWYRRVMGKEIKFLLHFVKESKQDESGMPNNRFLAERTGGTYSTLKVQPAELEDSGVYFCASSRKPGTGVTSSYNSPLHFGNGTRLTVT.

The genes are TRBV19 and TRBJ1-2, with TRBD1 as a possible D gene (5 bases). The CDR3 is 13 residues long. Germline V gene sequence: CDR1 LNHDA, CDR2 SQIVND (reference sequence). Between the trimmed V and J ends, which lost 5 bases and 10 bases, there was a span of 17 bases. CDR3: CASSFRQTGNYTF. In DNA form, the CDR3 reads TGTGCCAGTAGTTTCCGACAGACTGGTAACTACACCTTC. The entire variable domain, with the rest obtained from reference TRBV19 and TRBJ1-2, is as follows: DGGITQSPKYLFRKEGQNVTLSCEQNLNHDAMYWYRQDPGQGLRLIYYSQIVNDFQKGDIAEGYSVSREKKESFPLTVTSAQKNPTAFYLCASSFRQTGNYTFGSGTRLTVV.

This clone was seen a handful of times. The CDR3 nucleotides read TGTGCCAGCAGCCTCCGCACAGGGGCGGGCGAGCAGTACTTC. Translating it yields CASSLRTGAGEQYF. The genes are TRBV13 and TRBJ2-7; TRBD1 aligns across 7 bases. The junction had 10 bases not matched to a gene; V was cut back by 5 bases and J by 6 bases. CDR3 length: 14 residues. CDR1 and CDR2 from the germline V gene are PRHDT and FYEKMQ (reference sequence). The whole variable domain, filled in from reference TRBV13 and TRBJ2-7, reads AAGVIQSPRHLIKEKRETATLKCYPIPRHDTVYWYQQGPGQDPQFLISFYEKMQSDKGSIPDRFSAQQFSDYHSELNMSSLELGDSALYFCASSLRTGAGEQYFGPGTRLTVT.

The V and J genes are TRBV30 and TRBJ2-5, with D unresolved. The V gene's germline CDR1 is GTSNPN and CDR2 SVGIG (reference sequence). Trimming pared 3 bases from V and 3 bases from J, leaving 14 bases between. The CDR3 loop spans 14 amino acids. CDR3 nucleotide sequence: TGTGCCTGGAGCGGTTTCCCGGTGGAAGAGACCCAGTACTTC. It codes for CAWSGFPVEETQYF.

The chain is built from TRBV15 and TRBJ2-7; 7 positions match TRBD1. V shed 1 base and J 1 base; nucleotides not matched to a gene: 13. The CDR3 runs to 18 residues. The V gene's germline CDR1 is LNHNV and CDR2 YYDKDF (reference sequence). The CDR3 protein is CATSRGGRQGSGSYEQYF. CDR3 nucleotide sequence: TGTGCCACCAGCAGAGGTGGTCGACAGGGATCGGGGTCCTACGAGCAGTACTTC.

This clone came up many times. V and J are TRBV5-6 and TRBJ2-2, with D possibly matching TRBD1 (6 bases). Germline loops: CDR1 SGHDT, CDR2 YYEEEE. V was trimmed by 1 base and J by 0 bases, leaving 19 bases between them. The CDR3 is 19 residues long. CDR3 coding DNA: TGTGCCAGCAGCTTGCGCCCCTATACCGCAGGGGCGAACACCGGGGAGCTGTTTTTT. Translation: CASSLRPYTAGANTGELFF.

The J gene is TRBJ1-1, the V gene TRBV27; the D is unclear. CDR3 length equals 14 residues. CDR1 and CDR2 from the germline V gene are MNHEY and SMNVEV (reference sequence). The germline V and J ends were trimmed by 2 bases and 5 bases, with 12 bases remaining between them. The CDR3 bases are TGTGCCAGCAGTTTACGGGTGTCGGCTACTGAAGCTTTCTTT. Residues: CASSLRVSATEAFF.

This clone came up a few times. The CDR3 DNA is TGTGCCAGCAGCCAGTCAGGGGTCGGCGAGCAGTACTTC. Translating it yields CASSQSGVGEQYF. The V and J genes are TRBV14 and TRBJ2-7; TRBD1 is a possible D gene (6 bases). The CDR3 is 13 residues long. Per germline, CDR1 SGHDN and CDR2 FVKESK. With 3 bases removed from V and 6 bases from J, the gap between germline ends came to 12 bases.